These 30 T cell receptor beta chains originate from one sample sequenced in a study of blood T cell repertoires in COVID-19. Profiled with immunoSEQ multiplex PCR; TCRdb holds only in-frame clones, not every one. The sample has 310,000 or so clones; 88% are singletons. The sequenced sample consisted of peripheral blood. Receptors originate from a woman between 45 and 60 years old with active or convalescent COVID-19.

CDR3 sequence (DNA): TGTGCCAGCAGCTTGCTAGGACTAGAAAACATTCAGTACTTC. Residues: CASSLLGLENIQYF. This sequence joins TRBV7-2 and TRBJ2-4; 7 positions match TRBD2. This CDR3 is 14 amino acids long. CDR1 SGHTA and CDR2 FQGNSA come from the germline V gene. J was trimmed by 5 bases and V by 3 bases; bases with no gene match: 4.

J is TRBJ1-2 and V is TRBV19, with D perhaps TRBD1 (6 bases). The CDR3 has 12 residues. Germline CDR1 is LNHDA and CDR2 is SQIVND (reference sequence). V was trimmed by 7 bases and J by 6 bases, leaving 12 bases between them. In nucleotides, the CDR3 is TGTGCCAGTAATCTGGGGGCTGATGGCTACACCTTC. Its translation: CASNLGADGYTF.

A remark on this clone: A single base separates this from a much larger clone, so it may be a read error. The genes are TRBV6-6 and TRBJ2-7, with 7 positions matching TRBD1. CDR3 length: 13 amino acids. Germline trimming cut 4 bases from V and 2 bases from J; bases unmatched to any gene: 2. Germline CDR1 reads MNHNY; CDR2 reads SVGAGI (reference sequence). CDR3 in amino acids: CASSSGQPYEQYF. In DNA, the CDR3 is TGTGCCAGCAGTTCGGGACAGCCCTACGAGCAGTACTTC.

The chain is built from TRBV7-6 and TRBJ2-7; maybe TRBD2 (6 bases). Germline lookup yields CDR1 SGHVS and CDR2 FNYEAQ. CDR3 length equals 13 residues. V lost 2 bases and J 4 bases, leaving 9 bases between the germline ends. The CDR3: CASSLHRGYEQYF. The CDR3 bases are TGTGCCAGCAGCTTACACCGGGGGTACGAGCAGTACTTC.

This chain connects TRBV4-2 to TRBJ1-4; D unclear. The length of the CDR3 is 14 residues. V was pared by 2 bases and J by 3 bases, with 7 bases between. Germline CDR1 and CDR2: LGHNA and YNFKEQ. The CDR3, as DNA: TGTGCCAGCAGCCAAACCCTAGCTAATGAAAAACTGTTTTTT. The encoded protein is CASSQTLANEKLFF.

The table lists this clone with a count of one. The rearrangement links TRBV21-1 to TRBJ2-7; the D call in the table, TRBD2, was not verified against the DNA. TRBV21-1 has pseudogene status. There are 20 residues in the CDR3. CDR3 in DNA: TGTGCCAGCAGCAAAGTGAGGACTAGCGGGAGGGCCGGGAGCTCCTACGAGCAGTACTTC. Protein product: CASSKVRTSGRAGSSYEQYF.

This clone appeared a single time. The rearrangement links TRBV4-3 to TRBJ2-1; D possibly corresponds to TRBD1 (7 bases). The CDR3 is 15 residues long. The germline CDR1 and CDR2 sequences are LGHNA and YSLEER. V was shortened by 4 bases and J by 0 bases, with 10 bases between the two germline ends. Written as DNA, the CDR3 is TGCGCCAGCAGCCCTCAGGGGGGCTCCTACAATGAGCAGTTCTTC. It yields the protein CASSPQGGSYNEQFF.

This chain connects TRBV28 to TRBJ1-5; TRBD1 matches at 8 bases. The CDR3 length is 15 residues. The J segment lost 5 bases and the V segment lost 5 bases, leaving 8 bases of the junction unmatched. CDR1 MDHEN and CDR2 SYDVKM come from the germline V gene. The CDR3 loop reads CASSPDRGVHQPQHF. Here the CDR3 DNA reads TGTGCCAGCAGTCCCGACAGGGGCGTCCATCAGCCCCAGCATTTT.

The CDR3 DNA follows: TGTGCCAGCAGCTTGGGCCCCCGGAGGTTGAACACCGGGGAGCTGTTTTTT. Its translation: CASSLGPRRLNTGELFF. The chain couples TRBV7-2 to TRBJ2-2; D possibly corresponds to TRBD2 (5 bases). Looked up from germline, CDR1 is SGHTA and CDR2 is FQGNSA. Between the trimmed V and J ends, which lost 3 bases and 1 base, there was a span of 15 bases. This CDR3 comprises 17 residues.

The CDR3 nucleotides read TGTGCCAGCAGCCAAGTCCTCGAAGGGGATGAAGCTTTCTTT. This codes for CASSQVLEGDEAFF. The chain is built from TRBV4-2 and TRBJ1-1; the D gene is possibly TRBD1 (5 bases). The V and J ends lost 1 base and 7 bases respectively, with 13 bases between them. The CDR3 sequence is 14 residues long. Germline loops: CDR1 LGHNA, CDR2 YNFKEQ.

The rearrangement uses TRBV5-1 and TRBJ2-2; maybe TRBD1 (6 bases). The CDR3 loop spans 15 amino acids. Germline V lookup: CDR1 SGHRS, CDR2 YFSETQ. The V end lost 2 bases, the J end lost 4 bases, and 12 bases lay between the germline ends. The CDR3 DNA reads as TGCGCCAGCAGCTTAGGCCAGGGGAGCACCGGGGAGCTGTTTTTT. It is translated as CASSLGQGSTGELFF.

V gene TRBV6-6 combines with J gene TRBJ1-5; a weak D match, TRBD1 (5 bases). Germline V gene sequence: CDR1 MNHNY, CDR2 SVGAGI (reference sequence). The length of the CDR3 is 13 residues. The ends were cut back, 6 bases at V and 5 bases at J, with 11 bases in the middle. This chain's CDR3 is CASSHPRDQPQHF. CDR3 DNA sequence: TGTGCCAGCAGCCACCCCAGGGATCAGCCCCAGCATTTT.

The chain employs TRBV15 and TRBJ1-1, with TRBD1 as a possible D gene (5 bases). Per germline, CDR1 LNHNV and CDR2 YYDKDF (reference sequence). This CDR3 spans 13 amino acids. Trimming shortened V by 2 bases and J by 7 bases, and 11 bases separated the two germline ends. The DNA for the CDR3 is TGTGCCACCAGCAGATGGGTGACAGATGAAGCTTTCTTT. Amino acids: CATSRWVTDEAFF.

This rearrangement joins TRBV29-1 to TRBJ1-4, with 10 bases aligning to TRBD1. Germline-derived CDR1 and CDR2 are SQVTM and ANQGSEA. CDR3 length: 13 amino acids. V was pared by 1 base and J by 8 bases, with 1 base of the junction left unmatched. CDR3 sequence (DNA): TGCAGCGTTGAAGGGACAGGGGGAGAAAAACTGTTTTTT. As protein: CSVEGTGGEKLFF. The variable domain in full, with the rest retrieved from reference TRBV29-1 and TRBJ1-4, is SAVISQKPSRDICQRGTSLTIQCQVDSQVTMMFWYRQQPGQSLTLIATANQGSEATYESGFVIDKFPISRPNLTFSTLTVSNMSPEDSSIYLCSVEGTGGEKLFFGSGTQLSVL.

J is TRBJ1-1 and V is TRBV5-1; D is possibly TRBD1 (6 bases). The CDR3 contains 15 residues. Between the trimmed V and J ends, which lost 0 bases and 5 bases, there was a span of 14 bases. Germline CDR1 is SGHRS and CDR2 is YFSETQ. CDR3 bases: TGCGCCAGCAGCTTGGCCAGGGGCGGCGGAACTGAAGCTTTCTTT. This translates into CASSLARGGGTEAFF.

The CDR3 bases are TGCGCCAGCAGCCAAGCTAGCGGGGGGCTAACCTACGAGCAGTACTTC. It codes for CASSQASGGLTYEQYF. The chain recombines TRBV4-1 with TRBJ2-7; 11 bases line up with TRBD2. The CDR3 sequence is 16 residues long. Germline trimming cut 1 base from V and 2 bases from J; bases unmatched to any gene: 4. CDR1 and CDR2 from the germline V gene are MGHRA and YSYEKL.

The rearrangement uses TRBV13 and TRBJ2-5; 11 nucleotides align to TRBD2. CDR1 is PRHDT and CDR2 is FYEKMQ in the germline V gene (reference sequence). The J segment lost 3 bases and the V segment lost 4 bases, leaving 10 bases of the junction unmatched. The CDR3 has 17 residues. CDR3 nucleotide sequence: TGTGCCAGCAGCTGGACATATAGCGGGAGGGCCGAAGAGACCCAGTACTTC. Residues: CASSWTYSGRAEETQYF.

This clone was counted once. The rearrangement joins TRBV7-6 to TRBJ2-2; 8 bases are a match to TRBD1. The CDR3 runs to 15 residues. The germline V gene encodes CDR1 SGHVS and CDR2 FNYEAQ. J was trimmed by 5 bases and V by 5 bases; bases with no gene match: 7. The CDR3 spells CASSPSDRETGELFF. In nucleotides, the CDR3 is TGTGCCAGCAGCCCCTCGGACAGGGAGACCGGGGAGCTGTTTTTT.

The genes are TRBV10-3 and TRBJ1-3, with D possibly matching TRBD1 (5 bases). Trimming took 3 bases from V and 2 from J, leaving 11 bases between them. Germline lookup yields CDR1 ENHRY and CDR2 SYGVKD. The CDR3 runs to 15 residues. In nucleotides, the CDR3 is TGTGCCATCAGTGACAGGGCCGGCACTGGAAACACCATATATTTT. This translates into CAISDRAGTGNTIYF.

The chain uses TRBV5-1 and TRBJ2-3; D possibly corresponds to TRBD1 (5 bases). The CDR3 runs to 15 residues. V lost 1 base to trimming and J lost 3 bases, with 12 bases between them. Germline CDR1 is SGHRS and CDR2 is YFSETQ. In DNA form, the CDR3 reads TGCGCCAGCAGCTTGAGACAGCTCGGGACAGATACGCAGTATTTT. This sequence encodes CASSLRQLGTDTQYF. The variable domain in full, with the rest retrieved from reference TRBV5-1 and TRBJ2-3, is KAGVTQTPRYLIKTRGQQVTLSCSPISGHRSVSWYQQTPGQGLQFLFEYFSETQRNKGNFPGRFSGRQFSNSRSEMNVSTLELGDSALYLCASSLRQLGTDTQYFGPGTRLTVL.

The rearrangement links TRBV12-5 to TRBJ2-3, with D tentatively TRBD2 (6 bases). V was clipped by 0 bases and J by 4 bases, with 8 bases between them. Looked up from germline, CDR1 is LGHNT and CDR2 is FRNRAP. The CDR3 is 14 residues long. The CDR3 bases are TGTGCTAGTGGTTTGGTAGGAGGGCCAGATACGCAGTATTTT. The encoded protein is CASGLVGGPDTQYF.

Points on this clone: Other nucleotide sequences from this sample produce the same CDR3. The chain links TRBV9 to TRBJ1-5, with unresolved D. Germline V gene sequence: CDR1 SGDLS, CDR2 YYNGEE. Between the trimmed V and J ends, which lost 0 bases and 4 bases, there was a span of 8 bases. The CDR3 runs to 14 residues. The DNA for the CDR3 is TGTGCCAGCAGCGTAGGGGCAGTTAATCAGCCCCAGCATTTT. This sequence encodes CASSVGAVNQPQHF.

The chain joins TRBV4-3 to TRBJ2-2, with TRBD2 matching 8 bases. V lost 3 bases and J lost 4; bases outside the gene matches: 10. This CDR3 spans 17 amino acids. Germline CDR1 and CDR2: LGHNA and YSLEER. The CDR3 bases are TGCGCCAGCAGCCAGGGAACCGGGACTAGAGTCACCGGGGAGCTGTTTTTT. This encodes CASSQGTGTRVTGELFF.

The chain couples TRBV19 to TRBJ1-1; 7 nucleotides align to TRBD1. This CDR3 contains 14 residues. Germline CDR1 is LNHDA and CDR2 is SQIVND (reference sequence). The J segment lost 10 bases and the V segment lost 3 bases, leaving 11 bases of the junction unmatched. The CDR3 DNA follows: TGTGCCAGTAGTATGTTCTCGGGCTCAGGGGGAGCTTTCTTT. It encodes CASSMFSGSGGAFF.

V gene TRBV29-1 combines with J gene TRBJ1-2; a weak D match, TRBD1 (5 bases). The V end lost 4 bases, the J end lost 7 bases, and 16 bases lay between the germline ends. The CDR3 is 13 amino acids. CDR1 SQVTM and CDR2 ANQGSEA come from the germline V gene. This CDR3 reads CSVGQDGRGGYTF. In DNA, the CDR3 is TGCAGCGTTGGACAAGACGGTAGGGGTGGCTACACCTTC.

The rearrangement uses TRBV5-1 and TRBJ1-1; TRBD1 might be the D (6 bases). The V end lost 0 bases, the J end lost 8 bases, and 17 bases lay between the germline ends. The CDR3 has 15 residues. From germline, CDR1 is SGHRS and CDR2 YFSETQ. Here the CDR3 reads CASSLAGGPALEAFF. DNA of the CDR3: TGCGCCAGCAGCTTGGCCGGGGGGCCGGCCCTAGAAGCTTTCTTT.

The CDR3 spells CASSQEWQGMNTEAFF. In nucleotides, the CDR3 is TGTGCCAGCAGCCAAGAGTGGCAGGGAATGAACACTGAAGCTTTCTTT. The chain carries TRBV3-1 (or the pseudogene TRBV3-2) and TRBJ1-1; D might be TRBD1 (5 bases). Trimming took 0 bases from V and 0 from J, leaving 11 bases between them. The CDR3 totals 16 residues. Germline V lookup: CDR1 LGHDT, CDR2 YNNKEL (reference sequence).

J is TRBJ1-2 and V is TRBV2; D is perhaps TRBD1 (6 bases). Germline lookup yields CDR1 SNHLY and CDR2 FYNNEI. This CDR3 contains 14 residues. V was clipped by 6 bases and J by 0 bases, with 11 bases between them. The CDR3 loop reads CASRGAVTNYGYTF. CDR3 in DNA: TGTGCCAGCAGGGGGGCAGTAACTAACTATGGCTACACCTTC.

This chain uses TRBV9 with TRBJ2-3; D is possibly TRBD2 (6 bases). The CDR3 contains 14 residues. The V gene's germline CDR1 is SGDLS and CDR2 YYNGEE. V was trimmed by 2 bases and J by 6 bases, leaving 13 bases between them. The CDR3 DNA reads as TGTGCCAGCAGCGTCCAGGGTCGGGAGGATACGCAGTATTTT. Translation gives CASSVQGREDTQYF.

This sequence joins TRBV11-3 and TRBJ2-5; unclear D gene. V dropped 4 bases and J dropped 3 bases, with 9 bases sitting between them. CDR1 is SGHNT and CDR2 is YENEEA in the germline V gene. This CDR3 is built from 13 residues. The DNA of the CDR3 is TGTGCCAGCAGCTCTCGATTAGAAGAGACCCAGTACTTC. Its translation is CASSSRLEETQYF. The full variable domain, rest sourced from reference TRBV11-3 and TRBJ2-5, is EAGVVQSPRYKIIEKKQPVAFWCNPISGHNTLYWYLQNLGQGPELLIRYENEEAVDDSQLPKDRFSAERLKGVDSTLKIQPAELGDSAVYLCASSSRLEETQYFGPGTRLLVL.